This T cell receptor beta chain was captured by sequencing in a study of T cells after yellow fever vaccination. This clonotype has a count of ten or more. The authors made TCR cDNA by 5'RACE template switching, adding a universal primer site and UMIs. TCRdb redid the calling of the 5' RACE reads with MiXCR, one entry per CDR3 protein. The data hold around 140,000 distinct CDR3 sequences, with 6.5% to 8.5% observed a single time. CDR3 size: 12 residues. V shed 3 bases and J shed 9 bases, with 12 bases lying between them. The sequence was collected from a young man who received the YFV17D yellow fever vaccine. This specimen consisted of CD4+ T cells sorted from PBMCs, obtained 5 days after the yellow fever booster vaccination. The V call is TRBV12-3 or TRBV12-4, the J call TRBJ2-7; D is perhaps TRBD1 (5 bases). DNA for the CDR3: TGTGCCAGCAGTTTTTCCCCGCAGGGGCAGTACTTC. Its protein product is CASSFSPQGQYF.